This entry lists 18 T cell receptor beta chains sequenced from one sample in a study of CD8 T cells in Susac syndrome. Random hexamers were used to reverse transcribe roughly 0.5 to 1 ug of RNA. MiXCR was run by TCRdb on the immunoSEQ multiplex PCR reads, yielding one entry per CDR3 protein. The repertoire holds over 200,000 distinct CDR3 sequences, with roughly 94% as singletons. The sequencing input was CD4+ T cells from PBMCs. Receptors were obtained from a human donor with multiple sclerosis.

This chain connects TRBV2 to TRBJ1-5; 9 positions match TRBD1. The V gene's germline CDR1 is SNHLY and CDR2 FYNNEI. The ends lost 4 bases at V and 6 bases at J; junction bases unmatched: 10. The CDR3 runs 16 residues. The CDR3 is CASSVGDRAPSQPQHF. CDR3 coding DNA: TGTGCCAGCAGTGTGGGGGACAGGGCCCCAAGTCAGCCCCAGCATTTT.

This clonotype appeared once. The V and J genes are TRBV5-6 and TRBJ1-5, with D hard to call. The length of the CDR3 is 14 residues. CDR1 SGHDT and CDR2 YYEEEE come from the germline V gene. V gave up 0 bases and J gave up 6 bases, with 10 bases separating them. The CDR3: CASSLVRGSQPQHF. The CDR3 bases are TGTGCCAGCAGCTTGGTACGGGGAAGTCAGCCCCAGCATTTT. Full variable domain (missing parts from reference TRBV5-6 and TRBJ1-5): DAGVTQSPTHLIKTRGQQVTLRCSPKSGHDTVSWYQQALGQGPQFIFQYYEEEERQRGNFPDRFSGHQFPNYSSELNVNALLLGDSALYLCASSLVRGSQPQHFGDGTRLSIL.

The V and J genes are TRBV2 and TRBJ2-6; D possibly corresponds to TRBD1 (6 bases). There are 16 residues in the CDR3. CDR1 is SNHLY, CDR2 FYNNEI, per germline. With 3 bases removed from V and 4 bases from J, the gap between germline ends came to 13 bases. DNA of the CDR3: TGTGCCAGCAGTGAGGACAGTGGGTCGGGGGCCAACGTCCTGACTTTC. It codes for CASSEDSGSGANVLTF.

The rearrangement joins TRBV11-3 to TRBJ2-5, with 7 bases fitting TRBD2. This CDR3 is 15 amino acids long. After removal of 5 bases from V and 2 bases from J, the junction contained 8 bases not matched to a gene. CDR1 is SGHNT, CDR2 YENEEA, per germline. The CDR3 sequence: CASSLDTGGQETQYF. In DNA form, the CDR3 reads TGTGCCAGCAGCCTCGACACCGGGGGGCAAGAGACCCAGTACTTC.

This chain joins TRBV19 and TRBJ1-1; D ambiguous. Trimming pared 7 bases from V and 1 base from J, leaving 7 bases between. The germline CDR1 and CDR2 sequences are LNHDA and SQIVND (reference sequence). The CDR3 has 12 residues. CDR3 in DNA: TGTGCCAGTACCTGGGAGAACACTGAAGCTTTCTTT. The encoded protein is CASTWENTEAFF.

This clonotype was observed once. DNA for the CDR3: TGTGCCAGCAGCCTGGACAGGGGCCAGCAGTACGTC. It specifies CASSLDRGQQYV. V is TRBV11-2 and J is TRBJ2-7, with 9 bases matching TRBD1. Germline V gene data show CDR1 as SGHAT and CDR2 as FQNNGV. V lost 5 bases and J lost 8; bases outside the gene matches: 4. This CDR3 is 12 amino acids long.

As DNA, the CDR3 is TGCGCCAGCAGAGAGGAGGCAGGGGGCTCCTACAATGAGCAGTTCTTC. This codes for CASREEAGGSYNEQFF. The rearrangement links TRBV4-1 to TRBJ2-1; 7 nucleotides line up with TRBD1. The CDR3 totals 16 residues. The trim removed 6 bases at V and 0 bases at J, leaving 8 bases unmatched. Germline lookup yields CDR1 MGHRA and CDR2 YSYEKL.

The rearrangement links TRBV7-2 to TRBJ2-3; D uncertain. The CDR3 loop spans 14 amino acids. The V end was cut by 5 bases, the J end by 0 bases, with 9 bases between. The germline V gene has CDR1 SGHTA and CDR2 FQGNSA. The CDR3 loop reads CASSPPLSTDTQYF. In DNA, the CDR3 is TGTGCCAGCAGCCCCCCCCTGAGCACAGATACGCAGTATTTT.

CDR3: CASSQDPSGAETQYF. The CDR3 DNA follows: TGTGCCAGCAGCCAAGATCCTAGCGGGGCTGAGACCCAGTACTTC. The V gene is TRBV3-1, the J gene TRBJ2-5, with 9 bases matching TRBD2. From germline, CDR1 is LGHDT and CDR2 YNNKEL (reference sequence). CDR3 size: 15 residues. The junction had 4 bases not matched to a gene; V was cut back by 0 bases and J by 5 bases.

The J gene is TRBJ1-4, the V gene TRBV24-1, with D unclear. In germline, CDR1 is KGHDR, CDR2 SFDVKD. The CDR3 has 13 residues. V lost 9 bases to trimming and J lost 6 bases, with 13 bases between them. The CDR3 DNA reads as TGTGCCACCTCCGACGGAGAGGATGAAAAACTGTTTTTT. Protein product: CATSDGEDEKLFF.

The rearrangement joins TRBV6-6 to TRBJ1-1; weak D call: TRBD1 (5 bases). V lost 7 bases, J lost 0 bases, and 12 bases lay in between. The CDR3 consists of 14 residues. Germline lookup yields CDR1 MNHNY and CDR2 SVGAGI (reference sequence). CDR3 amino acids: CASTQWGMNTEAFF. As DNA, the CDR3 is TGTGCCAGCACCCAATGGGGGATGAACACTGAAGCTTTCTTT.

The chain employs TRBV9 and TRBJ1-2; D gene uncertain. V was trimmed by 3 bases and J by 6 bases, leaving 15 bases between them. Germline V CDR1 and CDR2: SGDLS, YYNGEE. The CDR3 contains 14 residues. The CDR3 protein is CASSGGPGVDGYTF. CDR3 nucleotides: TGTGCCAGCAGCGGAGGGCCGGGCGTGGATGGCTACACCTTC. The full variable domain, rest sourced from reference TRBV9 and TRBJ1-2, is DSGVTQTPKHLITATGQRVTLRCSPRSGDLSVYWYQQSLDQGLQFLIQYYNGEERAKGNILERFSAQQFPDLHSELNLSSLELGDSALYFCASSGGPGVDGYTFGSGTRLTVV.

The V and J genes are TRBV20-1 and TRBJ2-7; D is possibly TRBD1 (5 bases). V was shortened by 7 bases and J by 0 bases, with 16 bases between the two germline ends. The germline V gene encodes CDR1 DFQATT and CDR2 SNEGSKA (reference sequence). The CDR3 runs 14 residues. The CDR3 loop reads CSVEDRRSSYEQYF. The CDR3 DNA is TGCAGTGTCGAAGACAGAAGGAGCTCCTACGAGCAGTACTTC.

V usage is TRBV20-1 and J usage is TRBJ1-6, with D uncertain. V dropped 6 bases and J dropped 10 bases, with 13 bases sitting between them. The CDR3 has 12 amino acids. The V gene's germline CDR1 is DFQATT and CDR2 SNEGSKA (reference sequence). Here the CDR3 reads CSALGLESPLHF. In DNA form, the CDR3 reads TGCAGTGCCTTGGGTCTTGAATCACCCCTCCACTTT.

The chain combines TRBV20-1 with TRBJ2-7; D is possibly TRBD1 (6 bases). This CDR3 has 15 amino acids. The V and J ends lost 3 bases and 4 bases respectively, with 19 bases between them. The germline V gene encodes CDR1 DFQATT and CDR2 SNEGSKA (reference sequence). The DNA for the CDR3 is TGCAGTGCTAGGAGTGAAGCAGGGGTCCCATACGAGCAGTACTTC. Protein product: CSARSEAGVPYEQYF.

This chain uses TRBV2 with TRBJ1-6, with D uncertain. V was trimmed by 5 bases and J by 10 bases, leaving 18 bases between them. The length of the CDR3 is 15 residues. Germline CDR1 and CDR2: SNHLY and FYNNEI. CDR3 DNA: TGTGCCAGCAGTCCCCTCCGGGAGGAGAGCTCACCCCTCCACTTT. Its translation is CASSPLREESSPLHF.

The chain links TRBV18 to TRBJ2-5; possible D gene TRBD1, 6 bases. The V end lost 6 bases, the J end lost 4 bases, and 12 bases lay between the germline ends. CDR3 length equals 13 residues. Germline CDR1 is KGHSH and CDR2 is LQKENI. CDR3 loop: CASSPDSGETQYF. For the CDR3, the DNA is TGTGCCAGCTCTCCGGACAGTGGAGAGACCCAGTACTTC. Full variable domain (rest looked up from reference TRBV18 and TRBJ2-5): NAGVMQNPRHLVRRRGQEARLRCSPMKGHSHVYWYRQLPEEGLKFMVYLQKENIIDESGMPKERFSAEFPKEGPSILRIQQVVRGDSAAYFCASSPDSGETQYFGPGTRLLVL.

The chain carries TRBV10-3 and TRBJ2-6; 11 positions agree with TRBD1. Germline V gene data show CDR1 as ENHRY and CDR2 as SYGVKD. Unmatched junction bases numbered 5, after V lost 6 bases and J lost 4 bases. The CDR3 has 16 amino acids. The CDR3 DNA follows: TGTGCCATCAGCGGACAGGGGGCCGGCGGGGCCAACGTCCTGACTTTC. Protein product: CAISGQGAGGANVLTF.